This T cell receptor beta chain was recorded in a study of shared clonotypes between healthy human individuals. Study-wide points: Even with large depth, rarefaction showed that sorted-subset sequencing was incomplete. Among donors, clonotype sharing was expected to be affected by sequencing depth.

The investigators split CD4+ cells into a CD45RA+ naive subset and a CD45RA-negative memory subset. As handled by the study authors: Sequence data from immunoSEQ were junction-only and lacked quality scores; consequently, filtering differed. Method: immunoSEQ multiplex PCR; TCRdb's copy keeps in-frame clones and lacks some. That table furnishes V, J and clone size, whereas the DNA furnished D and trimming. The sample lists 2 million to 2.5 million clones, 90% to 97% occurring once. From germline, CDR1 is MGHRA and CDR2 YSYEKL. V lost 0 bases, J lost 1 base, and 6 bases stayed unmatched. The CDR3 length is 19 residues. Of note for this clone: Antigen specificity is unknown.

The TCR originated in a man between 18 and 29 years old in good health. The V and J genes are TRBV4-1 and TRBJ2-3; 14 bases are shared with TRBD2. Specimen: naive CD4+ T cells sorted from blood. Subset here: CD45RA+ positively selected. DNA of the CDR3: TGCGCCAGCAGCCAAGATCGGACTAGCGGGAGGAAGGGCACAGATACGCAGTATTTT. Translation: CASSQDRTSGRKGTDTQYF.